This TCR beta chain was recorded in a study of TIL therapy for anti-PD-1-resistant metastatic lung cancer. The sample's time point: pre-treatment sample, taken before nivolumab and TIL therapy. Deletions cut 6 bases from V and 3 bases from J, with 9 bases between. Germline V gene sequence: CDR1 MNHEY, CDR2 SVGAGI. CDR3 size: 13 residues. This was the immunoSEQ v3 assay. The method was immunoSEQ multiplex PCR; TCRdb's version includes in-frame clones alone and lacks a portion of them. Of about 59,000 clones in the sample, around 70% were seen once. The sequence was collected from a person aged 25 to 80 with non-small cell lung cancer. This sequence joins TRBV6-5 and TRBJ2-1; D may be TRBD2 (6 bases). Sequencing used blood, obtained at baseline. The CDR3 DNA reads as TGTGCCAGCAGGAGGAGGGGCTACAATGAGCAGTTCTTC. Translating gives CASRRRGYNEQFF.